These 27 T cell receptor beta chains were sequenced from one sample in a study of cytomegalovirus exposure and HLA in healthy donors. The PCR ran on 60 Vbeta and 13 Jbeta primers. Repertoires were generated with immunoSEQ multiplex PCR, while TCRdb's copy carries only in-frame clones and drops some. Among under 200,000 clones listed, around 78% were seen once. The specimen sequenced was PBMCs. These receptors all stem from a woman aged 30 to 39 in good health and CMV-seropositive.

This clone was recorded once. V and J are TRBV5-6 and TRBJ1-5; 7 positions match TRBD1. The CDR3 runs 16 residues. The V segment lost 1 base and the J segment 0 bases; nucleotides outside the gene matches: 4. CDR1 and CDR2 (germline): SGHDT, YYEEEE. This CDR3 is CASSLKGQYSNQPQHF. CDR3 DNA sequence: TGTGCCAGCAGCTTGAAGGGACAGTATAGCAATCAGCCCCAGCATTTT.

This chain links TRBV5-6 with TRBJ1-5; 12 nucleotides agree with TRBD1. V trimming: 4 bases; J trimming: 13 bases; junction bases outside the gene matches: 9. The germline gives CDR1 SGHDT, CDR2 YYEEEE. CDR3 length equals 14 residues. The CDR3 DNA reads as TGTGCCAGCAGCCAGGGACAGGGGGCTGCCCGGCAGCATTTT. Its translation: CASSQGQGAARQHF. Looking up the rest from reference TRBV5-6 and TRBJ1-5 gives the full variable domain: DAGVTQSPTHLIKTRGQQVTLRCSPKSGHDTVSWYQQALGQGPQFIFQYYEEEERQRGNFPDRFSGHQFPNYSSELNVNALLLGDSALYLCASSQGQGAARQHFGDGTRLSIL.

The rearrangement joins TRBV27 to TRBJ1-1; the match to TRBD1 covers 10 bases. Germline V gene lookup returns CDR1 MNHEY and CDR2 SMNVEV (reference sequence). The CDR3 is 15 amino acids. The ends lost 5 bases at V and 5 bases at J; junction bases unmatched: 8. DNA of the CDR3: TGTGCCAGCAGTCCCTACCGACAGGGGGCGACTGAAGCTTTCTTT. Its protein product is CASSPYRQGATEAFF.

The DNA of the CDR3 is TGCAGCGTTGATGTCCAGGGCGAGACCCAGTACTTC. This translates into CSVDVQGETQYF. This chain uses TRBV29-1 with TRBJ2-5; possibly TRBD1 for D (5 bases). Germline V CDR1 and CDR2: SQVTM, ANQGSEA. The V and J ends lost 3 bases and 5 bases respectively, with 10 bases between them. This CDR3 has 12 residues.

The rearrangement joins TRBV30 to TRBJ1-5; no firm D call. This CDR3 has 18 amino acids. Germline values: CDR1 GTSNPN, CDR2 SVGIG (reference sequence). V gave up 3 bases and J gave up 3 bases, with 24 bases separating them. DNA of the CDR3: TGTGCCTGGAGCCCACGGGCGGGGTTGACATTCTTCAATCAGCCCCAGCATTTT. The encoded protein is CAWSPRAGLTFFNQPQHF.

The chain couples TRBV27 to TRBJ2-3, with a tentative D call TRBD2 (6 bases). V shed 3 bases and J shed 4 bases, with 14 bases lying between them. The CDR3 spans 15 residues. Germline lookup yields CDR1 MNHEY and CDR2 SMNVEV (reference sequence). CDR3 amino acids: CASSLASGGADTQYF. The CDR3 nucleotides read TGTGCCAGCAGTTTGGCCAGCGGAGGGGCAGATACGCAGTATTTT.

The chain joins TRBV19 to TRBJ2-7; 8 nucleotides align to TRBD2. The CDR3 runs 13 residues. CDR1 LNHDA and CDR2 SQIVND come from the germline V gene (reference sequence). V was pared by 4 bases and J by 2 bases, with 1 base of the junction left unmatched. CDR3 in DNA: TGTGCCAGTAGTACGGGACTAGCCTACGAGCAGTACTTC. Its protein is CASSTGLAYEQYF.

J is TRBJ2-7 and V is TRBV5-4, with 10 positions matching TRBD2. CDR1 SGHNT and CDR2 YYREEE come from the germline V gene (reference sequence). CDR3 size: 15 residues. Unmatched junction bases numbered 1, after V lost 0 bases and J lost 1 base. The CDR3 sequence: CASSLGSGRSYEQYF. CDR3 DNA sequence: TGTGCCAGCAGCTTGGGTAGCGGGAGGTCCTACGAGCAGTACTTC.

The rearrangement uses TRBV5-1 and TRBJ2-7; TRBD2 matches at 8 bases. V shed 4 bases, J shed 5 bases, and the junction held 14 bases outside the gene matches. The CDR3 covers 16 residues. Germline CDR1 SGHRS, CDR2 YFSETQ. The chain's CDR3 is CASSLTIGGAMDEQYF. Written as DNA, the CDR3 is TGCGCCAGCAGCCTAACAATCGGGGGGGCAATGGACGAGCAGTACTTC.

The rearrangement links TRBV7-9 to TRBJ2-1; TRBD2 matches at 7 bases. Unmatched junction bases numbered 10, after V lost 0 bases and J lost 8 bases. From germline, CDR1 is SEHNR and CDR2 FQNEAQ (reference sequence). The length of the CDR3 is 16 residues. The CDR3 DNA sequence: TGTGCCAGCAGCTTAGCGGGGAGGGCAGCCCTGGATGAGCAGTTCTTC. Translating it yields CASSLAGRAALDEQFF.

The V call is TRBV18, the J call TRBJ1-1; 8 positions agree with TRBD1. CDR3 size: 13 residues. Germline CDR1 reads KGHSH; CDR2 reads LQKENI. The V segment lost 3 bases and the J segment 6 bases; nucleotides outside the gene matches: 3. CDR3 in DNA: TGTGCCAGCTCACCTCAACAGGGGGCTGAAGCTTTCTTT. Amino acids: CASSPQQGAEAFF.

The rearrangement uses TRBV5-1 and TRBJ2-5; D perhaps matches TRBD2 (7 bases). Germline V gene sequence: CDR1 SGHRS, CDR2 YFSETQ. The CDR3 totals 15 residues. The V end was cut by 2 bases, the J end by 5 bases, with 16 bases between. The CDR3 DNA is TGCGCCAGCAGCTTTGGGGGGGGCCGAGGGGAGACCCAGTACTTC. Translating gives CASSFGGGRGETQYF.

CDR3 coding DNA: TGTGCCAGCAGCCAGGACAGCTGGGATTCACCCCTCCACTTT. This encodes CASSQDSWDSPLHF. This chain connects TRBV6-5 to TRBJ1-6; D is perhaps TRBD1 (6 bases). The CDR3 consists of 14 residues. Trimming stripped 6 bases from V and 8 bases from J, with 14 bases between. Germline V gene lookup returns CDR1 MNHEY and CDR2 SVGAGI.

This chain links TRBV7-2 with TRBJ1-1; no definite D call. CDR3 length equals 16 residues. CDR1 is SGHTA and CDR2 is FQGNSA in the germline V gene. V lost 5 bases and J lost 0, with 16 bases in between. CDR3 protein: CASSHIFGQLNTEAFF. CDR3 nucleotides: TGTGCCAGCAGCCACATATTTGGGCAGCTGAACACTGAAGCTTTCTTT.

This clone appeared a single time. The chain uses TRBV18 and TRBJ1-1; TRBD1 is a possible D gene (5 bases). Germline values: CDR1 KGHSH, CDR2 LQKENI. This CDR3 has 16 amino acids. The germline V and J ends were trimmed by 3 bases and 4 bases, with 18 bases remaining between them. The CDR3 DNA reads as TGTGCCAGCTCACCGGACACCGGGGGATACGGCACTGAAGCTTTCTTT. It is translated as CASSPDTGGYGTEAFF.

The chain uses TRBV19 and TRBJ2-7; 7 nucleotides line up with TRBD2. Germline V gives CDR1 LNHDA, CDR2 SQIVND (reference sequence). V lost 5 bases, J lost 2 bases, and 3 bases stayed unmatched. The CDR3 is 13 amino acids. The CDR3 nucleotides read TGTGCCAGTAGTGCACGGGGGGCCTACGAGCAGTACTTC. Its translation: CASSARGAYEQYF.

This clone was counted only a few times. The DNA for the CDR3 is TGTGCCACCAGCAGAGCAAGGGGGATCAATGAGCAGTTCTTC. This sequence encodes CATSRARGINEQFF. The chain is built from TRBV15 and TRBJ2-1, with D possibly TRBD1 on 6 matching bases. The CDR3 is 14 residues long. The germline V and J ends were trimmed by 1 base and 6 bases, with 10 bases remaining between them. Per the germline V gene, CDR1 is LNHNV and CDR2 is YYDKDF (reference sequence).

CDR3 coding DNA: TGTGCCAGCAGCGCGGCCAGGGGGTGGAATCAGCCCCAGCATTTT. It yields the protein CASSAARGWNQPQHF. This chain connects TRBV27 to TRBJ1-5, with TRBD1 identical over 7 bases. Germline-derived CDR1 and CDR2 are MNHEY and SMNVEV (reference sequence). V trimming: 6 bases; J trimming: 4 bases; junction bases outside the gene matches: 9. The CDR3 runs 15 residues.

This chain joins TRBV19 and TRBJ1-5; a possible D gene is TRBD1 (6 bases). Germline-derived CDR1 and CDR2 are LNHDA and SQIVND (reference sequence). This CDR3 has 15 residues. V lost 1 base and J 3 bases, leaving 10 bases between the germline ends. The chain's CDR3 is CASSIGTGYNQPQHF. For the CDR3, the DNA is TGTGCCAGTAGTATAGGTACAGGGTACAATCAGCCCCAGCATTTT.

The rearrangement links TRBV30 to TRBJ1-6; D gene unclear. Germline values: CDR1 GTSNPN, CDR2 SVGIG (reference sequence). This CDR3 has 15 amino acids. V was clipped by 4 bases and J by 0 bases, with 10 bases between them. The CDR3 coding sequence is TGTGCCTGGAAGTTGGGGAGCTCCTATAATTCACCCCTCCACTTT. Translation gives CAWKLGSSYNSPLHF.

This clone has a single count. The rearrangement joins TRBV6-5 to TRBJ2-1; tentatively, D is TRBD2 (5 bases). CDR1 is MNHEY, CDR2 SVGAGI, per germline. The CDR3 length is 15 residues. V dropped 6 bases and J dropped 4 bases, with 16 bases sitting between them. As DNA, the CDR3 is TGTGCCAGCAGGGTTAGCGCGAACCCGTACAATGAGCAGTTCTTC. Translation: CASRVSANPYNEQFF.

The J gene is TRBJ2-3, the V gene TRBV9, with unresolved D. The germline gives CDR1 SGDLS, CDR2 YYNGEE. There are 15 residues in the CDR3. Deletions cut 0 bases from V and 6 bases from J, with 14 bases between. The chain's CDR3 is CASSVGLGQGDTQYF. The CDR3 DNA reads TGTGCCAGCAGCGTAGGCCTAGGCCAAGGCGATACGCAGTATTTT.

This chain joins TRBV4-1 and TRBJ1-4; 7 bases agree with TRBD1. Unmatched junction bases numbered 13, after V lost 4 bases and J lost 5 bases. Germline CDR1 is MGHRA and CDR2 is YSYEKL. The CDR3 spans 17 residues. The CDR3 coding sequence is TGCGCCAGCAGCCCTATTAAAGGGACAGCCCCAAATGAAAAACTGTTTTTT. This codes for CASSPIKGTAPNEKLFF.

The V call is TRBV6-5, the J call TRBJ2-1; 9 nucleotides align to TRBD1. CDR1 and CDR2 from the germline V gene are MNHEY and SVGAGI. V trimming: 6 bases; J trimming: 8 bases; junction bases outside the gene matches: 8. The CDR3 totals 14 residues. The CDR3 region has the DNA TGTGCCAGCAGGGGGGACAGGGAATACGATGAGCAGTTCTTC. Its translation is CASRGDREYDEQFF.

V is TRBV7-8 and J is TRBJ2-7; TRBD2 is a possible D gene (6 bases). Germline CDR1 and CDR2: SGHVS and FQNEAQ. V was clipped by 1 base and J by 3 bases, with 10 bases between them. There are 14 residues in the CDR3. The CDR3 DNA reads TGTGCCAGCAGCTTAGTCCGGGGGTACTACGAGCAGTACTTC. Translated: CASSLVRGYYEQYF.

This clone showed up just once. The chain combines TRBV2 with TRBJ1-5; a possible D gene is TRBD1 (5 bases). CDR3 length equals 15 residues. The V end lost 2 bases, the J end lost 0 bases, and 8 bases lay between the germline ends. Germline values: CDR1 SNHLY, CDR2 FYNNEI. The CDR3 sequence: CASSEQGYSNQPQHF. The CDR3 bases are TGTGCCAGCAGTGAACAGGGATATAGCAATCAGCCCCAGCATTTT.

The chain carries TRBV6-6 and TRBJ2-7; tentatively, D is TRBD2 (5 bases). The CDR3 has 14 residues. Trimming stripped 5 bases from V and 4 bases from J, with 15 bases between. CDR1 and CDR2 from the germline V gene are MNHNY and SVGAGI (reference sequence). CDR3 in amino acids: CASSTQRDSYEQYF. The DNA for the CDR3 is TGTGCCAGCAGTACCCAACGGGATTCTTACGAGCAGTACTTC.